This T cell receptor (beta chain) was observed in a study of blood T cells in healthy people across ages (dated by TCRdb to 2014 to 2015). Regarding the complete study: In model experiments, roughly one uniquely barcoded TCR beta cDNA molecule per two T cells was captured by template switching. For two donors (one aged 18 to 30 and one aged 80 or older), the study analyzed two additional independent replicas of 1 million unique cDNA reads from the same blood draw. Four age groups were formed from the donors: young (average roughly 16 years), middle-aged (approximately 41), aged (62) and long-lived (82). The study measured age-related changes in TCR beta repertoire diversity using deep sequencing normalized with unique cDNA molecular identifiers. To avoid experimental bias, donors of different ages were distributed randomly across sequencing lanes.

The 39 donors, aged about 6 to 95 years, were systemically healthy Caucasian individuals from Russia. Each donor gave approximately 9.3 milliliters of peripheral blood, collected into EDTA-treated Vacutainer tubes. Ficoll-Paque density-gradient centrifugation was used to isolate PBMCs, with at least 7 million per sample. Total RNA, at least 6 micrograms per sample, was extracted from PBMCs with Trizol reagent. The percentages of naive CD45RAhigh/CD27high T cells were determined by flow cytometry on a PBMC aliquot from every donor. Details on this clonotype: It has no known antigen specificity. Per-base quality was not reported, and no clone a single base away is much larger than it.

Points the paper makes about the study in general: The CMV infection status of donors was not known, potentially confounding age-related changes in expanded clonotypes. Since profiling was done on bulk unsorted PBMCs, naive and antigen-experienced compartments could not be conclusively compared. As age increased, observed TCR beta diversity per million T cells dropped in a roughly linear way, and a significant reduction was already evident by age roughly 40. Estimates of total diversity based on one million sequenced T cells were considered lower bounds and underestimates. Compared with the aged group, more naive CD4+ T cells, fewer expanded clones and increased TCR diversity were shown by the long-lived group, suggesting age selection. A strong correlation was found between observed TCR beta diversity and the percentage of naive T cells measured by flow cytometry.

The library relied on 5' RACE. TCRdb records Illumina HiSeq 2500 as the sequencer. A second PCR of 7 to 11 cycles was run with a J-beta primer mix and a sample-barcoded 5' primer. A unique molecular identifier was introduced onto each TCR beta cDNA molecule by a template-switch 5' adaptor carrying 12 random nucleotides. At least 3 million CDR3-containing paired-end reads were obtained from each sample. First-strand cDNA was synthesized from all RNA with the Mint cDNA synthesis kit, primed by a TRBC-specific oligonucleotide. After uracil-DNA glycosylase treatment, a first 18-cycle PCR used universal primers M1SS and BC2_uni_R on all cDNA. In the original analysis: Normalization of each sample was performed by random selection of 1 million high-quality reads, each carrying a distinct molecular identifier. Instead of being binned into consensus sequences, reads that shared molecular identifiers were thrown out. MiTCR, set to a Q25 quality threshold and the strictest error-elimination algorithm, was used for CDR3 identification, clonotype clustering and error correction. A nonparametric unseen species model with Euler transformation was used to estimate a lower bound on total TCR beta diversity. The public reads were reprocessed in TCRdb via fastp at Q25 and MiXCR, keeping in-frame beta chains. Rows with one shared CDR3 protein collapse into an entry with the most common genes and DNA. The V and J calls and clone size come from TCRdb's table, not from the authors' own analysis. The sample includes 1.4 million or so distinct CDR3 sequences, with less than 45% observed a single time. The ten largest clones add up to approximately 4% of the sample.

Its CDR3 holds 16 amino acids, cysteine through phenylalanine. Only the CDR3 portion is preserved as DNA: 48 bases, with reading frame beginning at the first base. V lost 1 base and J lost 2 bases; the stretch between them is 12 bases long. Per the germline V gene, MGHRA is the CDR1 and YSYEKL is the CDR2. The chain is assembled from TRBV4-1 and TRBJ1-5, with the D gene uncertain. The source material was blood. The sequence was obtained from a woman between 18 and 30 years old in good health. The CDR3 corresponds to CASSQVMGMGNQPQHF. The DNA sequence follows: TGCGCCAGCAGCCAAGTCATGGGTATGGGCAATCAGCCCCAGCATTTT.